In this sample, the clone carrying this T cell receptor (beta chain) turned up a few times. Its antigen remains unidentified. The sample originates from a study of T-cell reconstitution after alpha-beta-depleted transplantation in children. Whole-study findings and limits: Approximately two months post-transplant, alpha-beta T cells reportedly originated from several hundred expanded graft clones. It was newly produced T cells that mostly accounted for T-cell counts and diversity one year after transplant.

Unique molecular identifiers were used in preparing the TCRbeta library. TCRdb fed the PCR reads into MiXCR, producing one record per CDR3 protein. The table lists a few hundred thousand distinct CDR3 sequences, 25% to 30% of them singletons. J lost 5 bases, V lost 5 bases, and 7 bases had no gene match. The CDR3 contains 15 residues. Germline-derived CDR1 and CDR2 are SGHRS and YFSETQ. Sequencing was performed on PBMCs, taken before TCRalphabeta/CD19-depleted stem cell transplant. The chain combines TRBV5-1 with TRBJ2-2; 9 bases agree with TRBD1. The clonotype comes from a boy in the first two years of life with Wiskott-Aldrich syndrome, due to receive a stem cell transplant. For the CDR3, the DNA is TGCGCCAGCAGGCTGTCCGGGACAGGGACCGGGGAGCTGTTTTTT. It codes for CASRLSGTGTGELFF. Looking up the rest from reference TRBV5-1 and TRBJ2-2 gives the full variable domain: KAGVTQTPRYLIKTRGQQVTLSCSPISGHRSVSWYQQTPGQGLQFLFEYFSETQRNKGNFPGRFSGRQFSNSRSEMNVSTLELGDSALYLCASRLSGTGTGELFFGEGSRLTVL.